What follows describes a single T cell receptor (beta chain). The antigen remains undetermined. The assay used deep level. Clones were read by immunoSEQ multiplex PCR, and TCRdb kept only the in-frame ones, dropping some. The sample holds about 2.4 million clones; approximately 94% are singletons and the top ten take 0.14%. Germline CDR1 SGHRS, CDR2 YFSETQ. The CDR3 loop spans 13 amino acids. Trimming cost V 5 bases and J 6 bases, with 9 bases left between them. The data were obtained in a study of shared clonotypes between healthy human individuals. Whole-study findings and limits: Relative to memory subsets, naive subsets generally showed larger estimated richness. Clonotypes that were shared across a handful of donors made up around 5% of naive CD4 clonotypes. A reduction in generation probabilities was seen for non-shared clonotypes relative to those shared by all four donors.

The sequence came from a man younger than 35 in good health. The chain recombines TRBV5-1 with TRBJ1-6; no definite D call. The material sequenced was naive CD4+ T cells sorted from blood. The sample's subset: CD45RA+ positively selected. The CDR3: CASSFGVNSPLHF. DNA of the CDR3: TGCGCCAGCAGTTTCGGGGTTAATTCACCCCTCCACTTT. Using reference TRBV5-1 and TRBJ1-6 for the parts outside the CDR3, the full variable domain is KAGVTQTPRYLIKTRGQQVTLSCSPISGHRSVSWYQQTPGQGLQFLFEYFSETQRNKGNFPGRFSGRQFSNSRSEMNVSTLELGDSALYLCASSFGVNSPLHFGNGTRLTVT.